This T cell receptor beta chain was sequenced during a study of regulatory T cells in long-lasting Graves disease. Study-wide background: Graves' patients, diagnosed recently, had received antithyroid drugs under 3 months. Broader study findings: Repertoires from persistent disease leaned toward TRBV28, TRBJ1-2 and TRBJ2-5. What was studied was peripheral blood only, and not thyroid tissue.

The TCR beta library used iRepertoire HTBI primers with Arm-PCR amplification of CDR3. TCRdb redid the calling of the multiplex PCR reads with MiXCR, one entry per CDR3 protein. The data contain about 470,000 distinct CDR3 sequences, approximately 15% of them singletons. Germline V gene sequence: CDR1 SQVTM, CDR2 ANQGSEA. V shed 8 bases and J 1 base; nucleotides not matched to a gene: 6. The CDR3 consists of 13 residues. As for this clonotype: Antigen specificity is unknown.

Time point described: newly diagnosed GD, antithyroid drugs for less than 3 months. Extracted RNA from PBMCs served as the source of the TCR library. This sample was shared with a second study, whose subject was T cells in Graves' hyperthyroidism and ophthalmopathy. This second study notes: In the analysis, a 13 V-J model separated ophthalmopathy from stable hyperthyroidism.

The specimen comprised peripheral blood mononuclear cells (PBMCs), sampled at new diagnosis, from a patient treated with antithyroid drugs. The TCR was taken from a woman aged 30 to 39 with Graves disease. The chain has TRBV29-1 and TRBJ1-1; 8 bases are shared with TRBD1. CDR3 DNA sequence: TGCAGCCCCGGACAGGGTGAGAACACTGAAGCTTTCTTT. Its translation is CSPGQGENTEAFF.